The 32 T cell receptor beta chains below were found in one sample sequenced in a study of T-cell reconstitution after alpha-beta-depleted transplantation in children. Unique molecular identifiers were built into the TCRbeta library. TCRdb redid the calling of the PCR reads with MiXCR, one entry per CDR3 protein. The repertoire holds hundreds of thousands of distinct CDR3 sequences, with more than 9% as singletons. The starting material was PBMCs from the stem cell graft donor, obtained from the stem cell graft. The receptor source for this set is a human donor who donated a stem cell graft to a child with acute myeloid leukemia.

This clonotype has more than one count but fewer than ten. The J gene is TRBJ2-1, the V gene TRBV20-1, with 8 nucleotides matching TRBD1. V was pared by 3 bases and J by 5 bases, with 9 bases of the junction left unmatched. There are 15 residues in the CDR3. Germline V gene lookup returns CDR1 DFQATT and CDR2 SNEGSKA (reference sequence). The CDR3 DNA is TGCAGTGCTAGCGACAGGGGATCCCACGACAATGAGCAGTTCTTC. This sequence encodes CSASDRGSHDNEQFF.

The rearrangement links TRBV7-8 to TRBJ1-6, with D possibly TRBD1 on 5 matching bases. Germline assignment: CDR1 SGHVS and CDR2 FQNEAQ. V was cut by 1 base and J by 8 bases, with 15 bases left in between. The CDR3 runs 16 residues. CDR3: CASSLVGQGPHSPLHF. Written as DNA, the CDR3 is TGTGCCAGCAGCTTAGTCGGGCAGGGCCCCCATTCACCCCTCCACTTT.

The chain uses TRBV6-2 or TRBV6-3 and TRBJ2-7; 8 bases agree with TRBD2. With V trimmed by 8 bases and J by 1 base, 7 bases remained unmatched. This CDR3 comprises 14 residues. Germline V lookup: CDR1 MNHEY, CDR2 SVGEGT. This CDR3 is CASASLAGSYEQYF. The CDR3 DNA reads as TGTGCCAGCGCCTCTTTAGCGGGGTCCTACGAGCAGTACTTC.

V and J are TRBV20-1 and TRBJ1-5; D not resolved. Trimming took 2 bases from V and 0 from J, leaving 11 bases between them. This CDR3 is 15 amino acids long. Germline lookup yields CDR1 DFQATT and CDR2 SNEGSKA (reference sequence). Here the CDR3 reads CSARPQATSNQPQHF. CDR3 sequence (DNA): TGCAGTGCTAGACCCCAGGCCACTAGCAATCAGCCCCAGCATTTT.

The chain carries TRBV7-2 and TRBJ2-1; TRBD2 matches at 13 bases. CDR3 length: 15 amino acids. V trimming: 1 base; J trimming: 8 bases; junction bases outside the gene matches: 2. The germline V gene encodes CDR1 SGHTA and CDR2 FQGNSA. DNA of the CDR3: TGTGCCAGCAGCTTAGAACTAGCGGGAGGGTATGAGCAGTTCTTC. Amino acids: CASSLELAGGYEQFF.

This clonotype was detected only a few times. The gene calls are TRBV5-1 and TRBJ2-3; D gene uncertain. V dropped 6 bases and J dropped 4 bases, with 21 bases sitting between them. There are 16 residues in the CDR3. The V gene's germline CDR1 is SGHRS and CDR2 YFSETQ. The CDR3 sequence: CASNLSGERSADTQYF. The CDR3 region has the DNA TGCGCCAGCAACCTTAGTGGGGAAAGATCCGCAGATACGCAGTATTTT.

This clonotype has just a few counts. The chain combines TRBV21-1 with TRBJ2-5; the table's D call of TRBD2 was not tested on the DNA. TRBV21-1 is an annotated pseudogene. There are 14 residues in the CDR3. CDR3 coding DNA: TGTGCCATCCCCCTAATGACAGCGGGAGTGCCCCAGTACTTC. This encodes CAIPLMTAGVPQYF.

The chain is built from TRBV5-6 and TRBJ2-1, with no clear D. Germline assignment: CDR1 SGHDT and CDR2 YYEEEE. Between the trimmed V and J ends, which lost 4 bases and 2 bases, there was a span of 13 bases. This CDR3 contains 15 residues. The CDR3 DNA follows: TGTGCCAGCAGCCCCGGTGGGCGGCCCTACAATGAGCAGTTCTTC. It yields the protein CASSPGGRPYNEQFF.

Only a few counts were recorded for this clonotype. The rearrangement uses TRBV6-2 or TRBV6-3 and TRBJ2-5; D is unresolved. The germline V gene has CDR1 MNHEY and CDR2 SVGEGT. The CDR3 length is 12 residues. With 6 bases removed from V and 5 bases from J, the gap between germline ends came to 10 bases. CDR3 in amino acids: CASSPAWETQYF. The CDR3 coding sequence is TGTGCCAGCAGCCCGGCGTGGGAGACCCAGTACTTC.

This chain joins TRBV5-1 and TRBJ2-2, with TRBD1 matching over 8 bases. Germline values: CDR1 SGHRS, CDR2 YFSETQ. The CDR3 runs 17 residues. Losses at the gene ends were 2 bases for V and 1 base for J; bases not matched to a gene: 7. Written as DNA, the CDR3 is TGCGCCAGCAGCTTTGACCAGGGGGCGCAGAACACCGGGGAGCTGTTTTTT. It specifies CASSFDQGAQNTGELFF. The whole variable domain, remainder taken from reference TRBV5-1 and TRBJ2-2, is KAGVTQTPRYLIKTRGQQVTLSCSPISGHRSVSWYQQTPGQGLQFLFEYFSETQRNKGNFPGRFSGRQFSNSRSEMNVSTLELGDSALYLCASSFDQGAQNTGELFFGEGSRLTVL.

V and J are TRBV5-1 and TRBJ2-7, with 7 bases that match TRBD1. The CDR3 spans 13 residues. V trimming: 6 bases; J trimming: 3 bases; junction bases outside the gene matches: 6. Per germline, CDR1 SGHRS and CDR2 YFSETQ. Here the CDR3 reads CASTPGQSYEQYF. The CDR3 nucleotides are TGCGCCAGCACGCCGGGACAGAGCTACGAGCAGTACTTC. Using reference TRBV5-1 and TRBJ2-7 for the parts outside the CDR3, the full variable domain is KAGVTQTPRYLIKTRGQQVTLSCSPISGHRSVSWYQQTPGQGLQFLFEYFSETQRNKGNFPGRFSGRQFSNSRSEMNVSTLELGDSALYLCASTPGQSYEQYFGPGTRLTVT.

The chain links TRBV27 to TRBJ2-5, with D possibly matching TRBD1 (6 bases). The CDR3 extends over 19 amino acids. Germline lookup yields CDR1 MNHEY and CDR2 SMNVEV (reference sequence). Trimming took 4 bases from V and 4 from J, leaving 28 bases between them. CDR3 amino acids: CASSSMTPSRGHGGETQYF. CDR3 DNA sequence: TGTGCCAGCAGTTCCATGACCCCTTCGAGGGGACATGGGGGAGAGACCCAGTACTTC.

This clonotype was observed at least ten times. The V gene is TRBV7-2, the J gene TRBJ2-4, with a tentative D call TRBD1 (5 bases). This CDR3 is built from 15 residues. V gave up 8 bases and J gave up 0 bases, with 14 bases separating them. Per germline, CDR1 SGHTA and CDR2 FQGNSA. CDR3 loop: CASGIYQGAKNIQYF. Here the CDR3 DNA reads TGTGCCAGCGGGATTTACCAGGGAGCCAAAAACATTCAGTACTTC.

In its sample, this clonotype was seen many times. This chain joins TRBV7-6 and TRBJ2-1; no reliable D call. Germline V CDR1 and CDR2: SGHVS, FNYEAQ. This CDR3 has 14 amino acids. Trimming took off 4 bases at V and 0 bases at J, with 7 bases between the two ends. The CDR3 is CASSSIPSYNEQFF. DNA for the CDR3: TGTGCCAGCAGCTCAATTCCCTCCTACAATGAGCAGTTCTTC.

The chain uses TRBV7-2 and TRBJ2-1; D is unresolved. This CDR3 region has 14 residues. Trimming cost V 1 base and J 6 bases, with 10 bases left between them. From germline, CDR1 is SGHTA and CDR2 FQGNSA. Here the CDR3 reads CASSLEWQTNEQFF. The CDR3 coding sequence is TGTGCCAGCAGCTTAGAATGGCAGACCAATGAGCAGTTCTTC.

The V call is TRBV7-9, the J call TRBJ1-1; tentatively, D is TRBD1 (5 bases). V was cut by 6 bases and J by 3 bases, with 17 bases left in between. Germline-derived CDR1 and CDR2 are SEHNR and FQNEAQ (reference sequence). CDR3 length: 15 amino acids. CDR3 sequence (DNA): TGTGCCAGCAGTCAATCCGAGGGGAGACACACTGAAGCTTTCTTT. Its translation is CASSQSEGRHTEAFF.

This clonotype occurred a few times. This chain uses TRBV6-4 with TRBJ2-3, with TRBD2 matching 7 bases. The V gene end was trimmed by 4 bases and the J gene end by 1 base; junction bases not matched to a gene: 2. CDR3 length equals 14 residues. Germline CDR1 is MRHNA and CDR2 is SNTAGT. The CDR3 loop reads CASSGAGGTDTQYF. CDR3 nucleotide sequence: TGTGCCAGCAGTGGTGCGGGAGGCACAGATACGCAGTATTTT.

This clonotype turned up a few times. The rearrangement links TRBV2 to TRBJ2-2, with D maybe TRBD2 (5 bases). Trimming pared 6 bases from V and 5 bases from J, leaving 13 bases between. CDR3 size: 14 residues. Germline CDR1 is SNHLY and CDR2 is FYNNEI. CDR3 loop: CASRPLRRTGELFF. The CDR3 DNA sequence: TGTGCCAGCAGGCCATTGCGGAGGACCGGGGAGCTGTTTTTT.

The CDR3 DNA follows: TGTGCCAGCAGCGGACTCACAGATACGCAGTATTTT. Translating gives CASSGLTDTQYF. The V and J genes are TRBV2 and TRBJ2-3; possible D gene TRBD2, 5 bases. CDR3 length: 12 amino acids. Germline CDR1 and CDR2: SNHLY and FYNNEI. V was shortened by 6 bases and J by 2 bases, with 6 bases between the two germline ends.

The chain joins TRBV20-1 to TRBJ1-3; D is ambiguous. The CDR3 consists of 14 residues. Germline V gene sequence: CDR1 DFQATT, CDR2 SNEGSKA (reference sequence). Trimming left V 2 bases short and J 4 bases short, with 12 bases between. The CDR3 sequence is CSARPLRSGNTIYF. The CDR3 nucleotides read TGCAGTGCTAGACCACTCAGGTCGGGAAACACCATATATTTT.

This clonotype was seen repeatedly, ten times or more. The chain recombines TRBV9 with TRBJ2-1; 9 nucleotides line up with TRBD2. J lost 6 bases, V lost 5 bases, and 12 bases had no gene match. The CDR3 sequence is 16 residues long. Germline CDR1 SGDLS, CDR2 YYNGEE. CDR3 nucleotide sequence: TGTGCCAGCAGTATAAAGCTAGCGGGAAGGGGCAATGAGCAGTTCTTC. Amino acid sequence: CASSIKLAGRGNEQFF.

This clonotype appeared a few times. In DNA form, the CDR3 reads TGTGCCAGCAGCCAAGACACTAGCGGGCCCAATGAGCAGTTCTTC. Amino acid sequence: CASSQDTSGPNEQFF. This chain joins TRBV3-1 and TRBJ2-1; the match to TRBD2 covers 9 bases. The germline CDR1 and CDR2 sequences are LGHDT and YNNKEL (reference sequence). Germline trimming cut 0 bases from V and 6 bases from J; bases unmatched to any gene: 3. The CDR3 extends over 15 amino acids.

Only a few counts were recorded for this clonotype. DNA of the CDR3: TGCGCCAGCAGCCTGGAGACCTCGACTGAAGCTTTCTTT. This sequence encodes CASSLETSTEAFF. The chain recombines TRBV5-1 with TRBJ1-1; the D is unclear. Germline V gene lookup returns CDR1 SGHRS and CDR2 YFSETQ. This CDR3 contains 13 residues. The ends were cut back, 4 bases at V and 5 bases at J, with 12 bases in the middle.

This rearrangement joins TRBV29-1 to TRBJ1-2; D may be TRBD1 (5 bases). Germline assignment: CDR1 SQVTM and CDR2 ANQGSEA. The CDR3 contains 14 residues. The ends were cut back, 0 bases at V and 2 bases at J, with 10 bases in the middle. The chain's CDR3 is CSVEDQGGNYGYTF. The CDR3 nucleotides are TGCAGCGTTGAAGATCAGGGAGGAAACTATGGCTACACCTTC.

This clonotype was picked up a small number of times. This rearrangement joins TRBV20-1 to TRBJ2-3; 9 nucleotides line up with TRBD2. V trimming: 6 bases; J trimming: 0 bases; junction bases outside the gene matches: 13. The CDR3 runs 17 residues. Germline loops: CDR1 DFQATT, CDR2 SNEGSKA (reference sequence). CDR3 nucleotide sequence: TGCAGTGCCCAGACTAGCGGCTTCATCTCTAGCACAGATACGCAGTATTTT. Protein product: CSAQTSGFISSTDTQYF.

This clonotype was seen repeatedly, ten times or more. J is TRBJ2-7 and V is TRBV25-1, with TRBD2 identical over 7 bases. The junction had 16 bases not matched to a gene; V was cut back by 2 bases and J by 0 bases. The CDR3 spans 19 residues. Per germline, CDR1 MGHDK and CDR2 SYGVNS. The CDR3 coding sequence is TGTGCCAGCAGTGAAAGTGGCCAGAAGGGACTACTGACCTCCTACGAGCAGTACTTC. This encodes CASSESGQKGLLTSYEQYF.

The chain employs TRBV29-1 and TRBJ2-7; weak D call: TRBD2 (6 bases). The CDR3 extends over 11 amino acids. Trimming pared 3 bases from V and 6 bases from J, leaving 9 bases between. CDR1 is SQVTM, CDR2 ANQGSEA, per germline. Here the CDR3 reads CSVEGEAEQYF. The CDR3 DNA sequence: TGCAGCGTTGAGGGGGAGGCCGAGCAGTACTTC.

This clonotype was seen only a few times. An end of the junction does not agree with germline; a read error may underlie this. J is TRBJ2-3 and V is TRBV7-7; the D gene is possibly TRBD2 (5 bases). Germline V gene data show CDR1 as SSHAT and CDR2 as FNYEAQ (reference sequence). The CDR3 is made up of 13 amino acids. In DNA form, the CDR3 reads TGTGCTAGCAGCCCCCACACTAGGGATACGCAGTATTTT. This sequence encodes CASSPHTRDTQYF.

The rearrangement joins TRBV6-1 to TRBJ1-6, with D possibly TRBD1 on 6 matching bases. The CDR3 extends over 16 amino acids. The germline V gene has CDR1 MNHNS and CDR2 SASEGT. V was pared by 6 bases and J by 9 bases, with 21 bases between. The CDR3 DNA reads as TGTGCCAGCAGCCCCTGGGAAGGGGGAAGTGGTTCACCCCTCCACTTT. As protein: CASSPWEGGSGSPLHF.

J is TRBJ2-3 and V is TRBV30; D is unclear. Germline-derived CDR1 and CDR2 are GTSNPN and SVGIG (reference sequence). Trimming took 3 bases from V and 8 from J, leaving 12 bases between them. The CDR3 covers 12 residues. The CDR3 DNA follows: TGTGCCTGGAGCGACCTAGGGTCTACGCAGTATTTT. It codes for CAWSDLGSTQYF.

This clonotype showed up many times. The V call is TRBV29-1, the J call TRBJ1-4, with D possibly matching TRBD1 (5 bases). Trimming took 4 bases from V and 2 from J, leaving 8 bases between them. CDR1 and CDR2 from the germline V gene are SQVTM and ANQGSEA. This CDR3 is 13 amino acids long. The DNA for the CDR3 is TGCAGCGTTGGGGGACGGACTAATGAAAAACTGTTTTTT. Its protein product is CSVGGRTNEKLFF. Filled out from reference TRBV29-1 and TRBJ1-4, the complete variable domain reads SAVISQKPSRDICQRGTSLTIQCQVDSQVTMMFWYRQQPGQSLTLIATANQGSEATYESGFVIDKFPISRPNLTFSTLTVSNMSPEDSSIYLCSVGGRTNEKLFFGSGTQLSVL.

V and J are TRBV6-1 and TRBJ2-1, with D unclear. In germline, CDR1 is MNHNS, CDR2 SASEGT. The CDR3 totals 14 residues. V was pared by 7 bases and J by 2 bases, with 12 bases between. CDR3 nucleotides: TGTGCCAGCACCTCGAGGAACACCTACAATGAGCAGTTCTTC. The encoded protein is CASTSRNTYNEQFF.